The rows below give T cell receptor beta chains drawn from one sample of a study of vaccination and CD4 T cells after COVID-19. TCRdb reanalysed the PCR reads using MiXCR and keeps one entry per CDR3 protein. The table lists around 10,000 distinct CDR3 sequences, 40% to 50% of them singletons. For these TCRs, the target antigens are not known. Sequenced sample: CD4+ T cells from blood, cultured in vitro. The origin of the receptors is a human donor who had recovered from COVID-19. Both conserved end residues are part of each CDR3. A D gene is named only where the DNA matches it firmly. Clone sizes are given selectively: once, few, many, or a class where the clone is expanded.

j_call v_call d_call clone_size cdr3_nt cdr3_aa
TRBJ1-1 TRBV20-1 - - TGCAGTGCTAGAGGAACAGTGAGAAGGAACACTGAAGCTTTCTTT CSARGTVRRNTEAFF
TRBJ2-1 TRBV29-1 - few TGCAGCGTTGGTACGACAGCATACAATGAGCAGTTCTTC CSVGTTAYNEQFF
TRBJ2-6 TRBV28 - - TGTGCCAGCAGTTTGGTGTTCTCTGGGGCCAACGTCCTGACTTTC CASSLVFSGANVLTF
TRBJ1-1 TRBV15 TRBD1 - TGTGCCACCAGCAGAGAGCCCCGACAGGGGGGTACTGAAGCTTTCTTT CATSREPRQGGTEAFF
TRBJ2-5 TRBV20-1 TRBD1 - TGCAGTGCAGACGCGCCCGGGACAGCACAAGAGACCCAGTACTTC CSADAPGTAQETQYF
TRBJ2-7 TRBV5-4 - - TGTGCCAGCAGCTTCCAGATGGAGGGCTACGAGCAGTACTTC CASSFQMEGYEQYF
TRBJ2-7 TRBV27 - few TGTGCCAGCAGCAGACAGGTCCGCAACGAGCAGTACTTC CASSRQVRNEQYF
TRBJ2-5 TRBV24-1 - few TGTGCCACCAGTGACGGGGGGCCTGGGGAGACCCAGTACTTC CATSDGGPGETQYF
TRBJ2-1 TRBV9 - once TGTGCCAGCAGCGTAACCCTCGGGACCTCGTCCCTCCTCGCCTACAATGAGCAGTTCTTC CASSVTLGTSSLLAYNEQFF
TRBJ2-7 TRBV6-2/TRBV6-3 TRBD1 few TGTGCCAGCAGGTACAGGGGGACCCACGAGCAGTACTTC CASRYRGTHEQYF
TRBJ1-1 TRBV19 - - TGTGCCAGTAGTATCCGCAAGAACACTGAAGCTTTCTTT CASSIRKNTEAFF
TRBJ2-1 TRBV24-1 TRBD1 - TGTGCCACCGCGCCAGGACAGGGTATCGCTGAGCAGTTTTTC CATAPGQGIAEQFF
TRBJ1-1 TRBV11-2 - few TGTGCCAGCAGCCCCGCGGGGGGCACTGAAGCTTTCTTT CASSPAGGTEAFF
TRBJ1-5 TRBV28 TRBD1 - TGTGCCAGCAACCGGGGACAGCTCCAGCATTTT CASNRGQLQHF
TRBJ2-7 TRBV20-1 TRBD2 - TGCAGTGCTTACGGGACTAGCGGGGGGGCCTACGAGCAGTACTTC CSAYGTSGGAYEQYF
TRBJ2-7 TRBV6-5 TRBD2 few TGTGCCAGCAGTTACGCGGGGGGCAGGCCATACTACGAGCAGTACTTC CASSYAGGRPYYEQYF
TRBJ2-3 TRBV28 TRBD2 - TGTGCCAGCAGTTTATATACTAGCGGGGTCCTCGCCCCAGATACGCAGTATTTT CASSLYTSGVLAPDTQYF
TRBJ2-3 TRBV19 TRBD2 - TGTGCCAGTAGTATGTACGCGACAGCGGGGACAGATACGCAGTATTTT CASSMYATAGTDTQYF